This entry is about one T cell receptor beta chain. Its specific antigen is unknown. Base qualities are missing; no much larger clone stands one base away. The time point label, as the study defines it: baseline before first vaccination. Samples from vaccinated people were obtained from the UK trials COV001 and COV002, which included a single-blind randomized controlled phase 2/3 trial of AZD1222 (ChAdOx1 nCoV-19) in healthy adults. For TCRbeta chain sequencing, PBMC samples from trial participants were taken at day 0 and at day 28 after the second dose. The CDR3 regions of human TCRbeta chains were analyzed by immunosequencing. The authors' pipeline ran thus. Repertoire TCRs were matched against a reference library of SARS-CoV-2-specific TCRs generated with the MIRA antigen-specificity platform. Breadth meant the fraction of unique TCRs that were SARS-CoV-2-associated, whereas depth meant the fraction of total T cells that were SARS-CoV-2-associated. Using the MIRA data, each spike-specific TCR was mapped to the spike region that the TCR reacts to and placed in a CD4 or CD8 class. Log10-transformed breadth and depth values were compared by one-way ANOVA with Sidak's multiple comparisons tests. TCRdb took this table from immuneACCESS and kept in-frame rearrangements with V and J called. Such tables lack part of the clones; where checked against another copy, unresolved V genes explain under half of the gap, and the rest is unexplained. That table furnishes V, J and clone size, whereas the DNA furnished D and trimming. This sample comprises some 97,000 clones, around 90% of them detected only once. Clones ranked in the top ten supply more than 1.5% of the sample.

The data belong to a study of T cell responses to AZD1222 COVID-19 vaccine (dated by TCRdb to the early 2020s). The study in broad terms: Because spike-specific TCR depth and breadth did not differ between the two schedules, AZD1222 recipients who got a second dose at roughly 4 weeks were pooled with those who got a second dose at roughly 12 weeks. TCR sequencing was performed for 230 to 250 trial participants, of whom approximately 200 were given two doses of AZD1222 and approximately 25 were given two doses of MenACWY control vaccine. Trial participants were enrolled by age into subgroups of 18-55, 56-69 and 70-plus years, and 148, 28 and 57 TCR-sequenced participants, respectively, were included in these subgroups.

Here is what the overall study found, with its caveats: After two AZD1222 doses, spike-specific TCR breadth and depth were significantly higher than at day 0 and than in MenACWY recipients. Conclusions about previously exposed vaccinees are limited because only six or seven AZD1222 recipients were SARS-CoV-2 seropositive at baseline. In the small 56-69-year group, the increase in depth fell short of significance, most likely because of low power. The vaccine-associated CD4 TCRs covered the entire spike protein, and the dominant responses fell in regions 160-218 and 743-854. Reportedly, almost half of the unique spike-specific TCRs recognized epitopes lying outside the regions that are mutated in the B.1.351 and B.1.1.7 variants. Most participants were white British and females outnumbered males, and the authors suggested that clonal diversity may have been underestimated. No day 14 peak-response samples were available, so repertoires were characterized only after the peak T cell response.

The material sequenced was peripheral blood, taken on day 0 of AZD1222 vaccination. This receptor was obtained from an adult in good health.

The nucleotide sequence reads as follows: TGCAGCGTTGAAGATCGGCGCGATACTGAAGCTTTCTTT. It specifies CSVEDRRDTEAFF. Here the chain combines TRBV29-1 and TRBJ1-1; no confident D gene assignment can be made. Per the germline V gene, SQVTM is the CDR1 and ANQGSEA is the CDR2. Counted from cysteine to phenylalanine, this CDR3 has 13 amino acids. Of the read, only the CDR3 DNA is kept; its 39 bases are in frame from base 1. At the junction V is shortened by 0 bases and J by 5 bases, with 10 bases in between.